A single sample is the source of the 24 T cell receptor beta chains below, sequenced in a study of neurological immune-mediated disorders. TCRdb reanalysed the 5' RACE reads using MiXCR and keeps one entry per CDR3 protein. The sample consists of 50,000 to 75,000 distinct CDR3 sequences, 9.5% to 15% of them appearing once. The sequencing input was PBMCs. The receptors come from a woman aged 60-75 years with HTLV-1-associated myelopathy (HAM/TSP).

Ten or more counts support this clonotype. The chain employs TRBV6-5 and TRBJ1-1; maybe TRBD1 (6 bases). Trimming left V 6 bases short and J 0 bases short, with 11 bases between. Per the germline V gene, CDR1 is MNHEY and CDR2 is SVGAGI. The CDR3 covers 14 residues. The DNA for the CDR3 is TGTGCCAGCAGCCGGACAGTCATGAACACTGAAGCTTTCTTT. It yields the protein CASSRTVMNTEAFF.

This clonotype was counted many times. The gene calls are TRBV6-5 and TRBJ2-7; perhaps TRBD1 as D (5 bases). V dropped 6 bases and J dropped 1 base, with 10 bases sitting between them. Germline V lookup: CDR1 MNHEY, CDR2 SVGAGI. The CDR3 loop spans 13 amino acids. This CDR3 is CASSPTVSYEQYF. The CDR3, as DNA: TGTGCCAGCAGCCCGACAGTTTCCTACGAGCAGTACTTC.

This clonotype appeared many times. The chain employs TRBV5-1 and TRBJ2-7; 7 nucleotides match TRBD2. Germline CDR1 and CDR2: SGHRS and YFSETQ. CDR3 length equals 15 residues. V lost 4 bases and J lost 5; bases outside the gene matches: 12. CDR3 sequence reads: CASSPALAGVDEQYF. The CDR3 coding sequence is TGCGCCAGCAGCCCCGCCCTGGCGGGAGTTGACGAGCAGTACTTC.

There are many counts of this clonotype. The V call is TRBV20-1, the J call TRBJ2-1; tentative D call: TRBD2 (6 bases). The CDR3 contains 12 residues. V gave up 6 bases and J gave up 1 base, with 7 bases separating them. Germline values: CDR1 DFQATT, CDR2 SNEGSKA (reference sequence). The CDR3 spells CSASGSYNEQFF. Written as DNA, the CDR3 is TGCAGTGCCAGCGGGTCCTACAATGAGCAGTTCTTC.

This clonotype was observed a handful of times. At one of its ends the junction is not consistent with the germline gene, which may arise from a read error. V is TRBV30 and J is TRBJ1-1; D ambiguous. Germline-derived CDR1 and CDR2 are GTSNPN and SVGIG (reference sequence). This CDR3 contains 14 residues. The CDR3 DNA is TGTGCCTGGACGGGAGTGGGGAGGAACACTGAAGCCTTCTTT. This translates into CAWTGVGRNTEAFF.

This clonotype was seen many times. The rearrangement uses TRBV2 and TRBJ1-1; D is unresolved. The CDR3 totals 12 residues. Germline CDR1 reads SNHLY; CDR2 reads FYNNEI. Trimming shortened V by 6 bases and J by 5 bases, and 10 bases separated the two germline ends. CDR3 DNA sequence: TGTGCCAGCAGCGGCCAGTGGACTGAAGCTTTCTTT. The encoded protein is CASSGQWTEAFF.

This clonotype turned up a few times. The chain recombines TRBV20-1 with TRBJ1-2; 10 positions agree with TRBD1. There are 14 residues in the CDR3. The junction had 5 bases not matched to a gene; V was cut back by 1 base and J by 6 bases. The germline gives CDR1 DFQATT, CDR2 SNEGSKA (reference sequence). The CDR3 loop is CSARGGQGKNGYTF. CDR3 in DNA: TGCAGTGCTAGAGGGGGACAGGGGAAGAATGGCTACACCTTC.

About this clonotype itself: Germline is not matched at one junction end, which may reflect a read error. This chain links TRBV12-3 or TRBV12-4 with TRBJ2-3; 7 nucleotides agree with TRBD2. This CDR3 has 19 residues. For the CDR3, the DNA is TGTGTCAGCAGTCCCCCCTGGGTGATGGGGAGGGTCATCGCAGATACGCAGTATTTT. It specifies CVSSPPWVMGRVIADTQYF.

This clonotype occurred many times. V is TRBV3-1 and J is TRBJ2-1, with TRBD2 matching over 10 bases. The CDR3 contains 16 residues. Trimming cost V 2 bases and J 7 bases; bases outside gene matches: 8. Looked up from germline, CDR1 is LGHDT and CDR2 is YNNKEL (reference sequence). CDR3 loop: CASSQSEGGLANEQFF. CDR3 DNA: TGTGCCAGCAGCCAATCCGAAGGGGGACTAGCGAATGAGCAGTTCTTC.

In this sample, this clonotype turned up many times. This chain connects TRBV5-6 to TRBJ2-7, with 16 bases that match TRBD2. V was pared by 4 bases and J by 2 bases, with 3 bases of the junction left unmatched. Germline V gene lookup returns CDR1 SGHDT and CDR2 YYEEEE. The CDR3 is made up of 16 amino acids. The CDR3 DNA sequence: TGTGCCAGCAGCCAAGGGACTAGCGGGAGGGCCTACGAGCAGTACTTC. Translation gives CASSQGTSGRAYEQYF.

Remarks on this clonotype: The junction differs from germline at one of its ends, possibly a read error. The chain uses TRBV2 and TRBJ2-1; no clear D gene. Per the germline V gene, CDR1 is SNHLY and CDR2 is FYNNEI. The CDR3 extends over 16 amino acids. The CDR3 region has the DNA TGTGCCAGCAGTGTCGGCTTTGCGGCCCACGGGTATGAGCAGTTATTC. As protein: CASSVGFAAHGYEQLF.

This clonotype showed up many times. The rearrangement links TRBV5-6 to TRBJ2-3, with no clear D. The V end lost 0 bases, the J end lost 2 bases, and 4 bases lay between the germline ends. The CDR3 loop spans 13 amino acids. Looked up from germline, CDR1 is SGHDT and CDR2 is YYEEEE. The chain's CDR3 is CASSLEVTDTQYF. The CDR3 DNA reads TGTGCCAGCAGCTTGGAGGTCACAGATACGCAGTATTTT.

This rearrangement joins TRBV13 to TRBJ2-7, with 10 positions matching TRBD2. The CDR3 is made up of 17 amino acids. CDR1 is PRHDT and CDR2 is FYEKMQ in the germline V gene (reference sequence). The junction had 15 bases not matched to a gene; V was cut back by 4 bases and J by 6 bases. For the CDR3, the DNA is TGTGCCAGCAGCTCCCTGGGGCTAGCGGGAGCAAGGTCCGAGCAGTACTTC. Its protein product is CASSSLGLAGARSEQYF.

This clonotype was found many times. The chain joins TRBV20-1 to TRBJ2-3; D is undetermined. The CDR3 consists of 13 residues. CDR1 is DFQATT, CDR2 SNEGSKA, per germline (reference sequence). Trimming left V 2 bases short and J 4 bases short, with 10 bases between. CDR3 in amino acids: CSARKSAADTQYF. The CDR3 DNA is TGCAGTGCTAGAAAATCGGCGGCAGATACGCAGTATTTT.

This clonotype was observed many times. V usage is TRBV20-1 and J usage is TRBJ2-3, with 13 bases fitting TRBD2. CDR1 DFQATT and CDR2 SNEGSKA come from the germline V gene (reference sequence). The CDR3 covers 16 residues. Trimming took 2 bases from V and 2 from J; bases not matched to a gene: 4. CDR3 residues: CSARPGLAGFTDTQYF. CDR3 sequence (DNA): TGCAGTGCTAGACCGGGACTAGCGGGATTCACAGATACGCAGTATTTT.

This clonotype was seen at least ten times. CDR3 bases: TGTGCCAGCAGCTTAACAGGAAGTGAGCAGTTCTTC. This encodes CASSLTGSEQFF. The V and J genes are TRBV7-3 and TRBJ2-1; D not resolved. CDR3 length equals 12 residues. Germline V lookup: CDR1 SGHTA, CDR2 FQGTGA. The germline V and J ends were trimmed by 0 bases and 9 bases, with 6 bases remaining between them.

V and J are TRBV7-2 and TRBJ2-7, with no clear D. V lost 5 bases and J 0 bases, leaving 11 bases between the germline ends. The CDR3 has 14 residues. Germline V lookup: CDR1 SGHTA, CDR2 FQGNSA. CDR3 region: CASSPAVVSYEQYF. CDR3 DNA sequence: TGTGCCAGCAGCCCCGCGGTGGTCTCCTACGAGCAGTACTTC.

This clonotype was counted at least ten times. The chain carries TRBV20-1 and TRBJ2-1, with 7 positions matching TRBD2. This CDR3 is 13 amino acids long. CDR1 is DFQATT and CDR2 is SNEGSKA in the germline V gene (reference sequence). V shed 7 bases and J 4 bases; nucleotides not matched to a gene: 7. CDR3 in amino acids: CSGGGSGYNEQFF. DNA of the CDR3: TGCAGTGGTGGCGGGAGTGGTTACAATGAGCAGTTCTTC.

This clonotype came up many times. The V gene is TRBV7-9, the J gene TRBJ1-2, with TRBD1 matching 7 bases. CDR3 size: 16 residues. Germline CDR1 SEHNR, CDR2 FQNEAQ (reference sequence). The ends lost 5 bases at V and 7 bases at J; junction bases unmatched: 16. The CDR3 protein is CASSPFIDRALLGYTF. CDR3 coding DNA: TGTGCCAGCAGCCCCTTTATTGACAGGGCCCTCCTTGGCTACACCTTC.

In this sample, this clonotype turned up many times. This chain uses TRBV15 with TRBJ2-3; TRBD1 might be the D (6 bases). Trimming stripped 0 bases from V and 1 base from J, with 11 bases between. The CDR3 is 16 amino acids. The germline CDR1 and CDR2 sequences are LNHNV and YYDKDF (reference sequence). The CDR3 is CATSRDVAGGTDTQYF. In nucleotides, the CDR3 is TGTGCCACCAGCAGAGACGTAGCAGGGGGCACAGATACGCAGTATTTT.

This clonotype was seen many times. This chain links TRBV7-2 with TRBJ1-3; D remains unclear. The CDR3 runs to 13 residues. Germline V gene lookup returns CDR1 SGHTA and CDR2 FQGNSA. V dropped 6 bases and J dropped 0 bases, with 6 bases sitting between them. The chain's CDR3 is CASRSSSGNTIYF. The CDR3 bases are TGTGCCAGCAGAAGTAGCTCTGGAAACACCATATATTTT.

The chain is built from TRBV19 and TRBJ2-5; D call uncertain. CDR3 length: 13 amino acids. V lost 5 bases and J 5 bases, leaving 12 bases between the germline ends. The germline V gene encodes CDR1 LNHDA and CDR2 SQIVND (reference sequence). The CDR3 here is CASSFALRETQYF. As DNA, the CDR3 is TGTGCCAGTAGTTTTGCCCTCCGGGAGACCCAGTACTTC.

Of note for this clonotype: A much larger clone lies one base from this, so it may be a read error. J is TRBJ2-5 and V is TRBV9; 8 nucleotides agree with TRBD2. The germline gives CDR1 SGDLS, CDR2 YYNGEE. This CDR3 has 17 amino acids. CDR3 DNA sequence: TGTGCCAGCAGCGTAGATAGCGGGAAGCGATTTGAAGATACCCAGTACTTC. Translation gives CASSVDSGKRFEDTQYF. Supplemented by reference TRBV9 and TRBJ2-5, the full variable domain reads DSGVTQTPKHLITATGQRVTLRCSPRSGDLSVYWYQQSLDQGLQFLIQYYNGEERAKGNILERFSAQQFPDLHSELNLSSLELGDSALYFCASSVDSGKRFEDTQYFGPGTRLLVL.

This chain joins TRBV5-1 and TRBJ1-1; no reliable D call. The CDR3 loop spans 13 amino acids. The germline V gene has CDR1 SGHRS and CDR2 YFSETQ. The V end lost 4 bases, the J end lost 4 bases, and 11 bases lay between the germline ends. The CDR3 protein is CASSPDDGTEAFF. DNA for the CDR3: TGCGCCAGCAGCCCCGATGATGGCACTGAAGCTTTCTTT.